This T cell receptor (beta chain) comes out of a study of brain T cells in children with intractable seizures. The method was immunoSEQ multiplex PCR; TCRdb's version includes in-frame clones alone and lacks a portion of them. The sample contains about 110,000 clones, 94% of which appear only once. With 4 bases removed from V and 8 bases from J, the gap between germline ends came to 12 bases. The CDR3 has 13 amino acids. Germline CDR1 and CDR2: MNHEY and SMNVEV (reference sequence). Surgery cases with the highest brain T cell transcript signatures were chosen for sequencing. At least one anti-epileptic drug was given before surgery.

The TCR sequence derives from a boy in the first two years of life with hemimegalencephaly and intractable seizures. The chain employs TRBV27 and TRBJ2-1, with D possibly TRBD2 on 6 matching bases. The specimen was peripheral blood, collected at surgery. CDR3 sequence: CASSSTSRYEQFF. The CDR3 nucleotides are TGTGCCAGCAGTTCCACTAGCCGGTATGAGCAGTTCTTC.